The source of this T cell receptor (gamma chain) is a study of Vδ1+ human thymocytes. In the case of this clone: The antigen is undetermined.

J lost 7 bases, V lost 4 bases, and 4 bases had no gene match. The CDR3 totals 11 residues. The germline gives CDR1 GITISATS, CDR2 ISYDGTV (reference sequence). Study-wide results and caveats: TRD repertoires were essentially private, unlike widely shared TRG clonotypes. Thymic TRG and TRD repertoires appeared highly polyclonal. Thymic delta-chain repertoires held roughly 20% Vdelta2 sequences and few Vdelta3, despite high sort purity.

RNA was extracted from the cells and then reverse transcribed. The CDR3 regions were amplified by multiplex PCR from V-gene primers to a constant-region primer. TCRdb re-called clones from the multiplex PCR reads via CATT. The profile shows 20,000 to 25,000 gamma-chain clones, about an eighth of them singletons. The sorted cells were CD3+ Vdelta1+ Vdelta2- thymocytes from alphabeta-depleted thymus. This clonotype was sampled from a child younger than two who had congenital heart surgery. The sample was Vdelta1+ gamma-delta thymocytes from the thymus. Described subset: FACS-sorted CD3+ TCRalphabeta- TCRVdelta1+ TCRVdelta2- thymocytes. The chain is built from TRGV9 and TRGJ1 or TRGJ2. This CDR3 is CALWDQYKKLF. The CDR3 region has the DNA TGTGCCTTGTGGGACCAATATAAGAAACTCTTT.